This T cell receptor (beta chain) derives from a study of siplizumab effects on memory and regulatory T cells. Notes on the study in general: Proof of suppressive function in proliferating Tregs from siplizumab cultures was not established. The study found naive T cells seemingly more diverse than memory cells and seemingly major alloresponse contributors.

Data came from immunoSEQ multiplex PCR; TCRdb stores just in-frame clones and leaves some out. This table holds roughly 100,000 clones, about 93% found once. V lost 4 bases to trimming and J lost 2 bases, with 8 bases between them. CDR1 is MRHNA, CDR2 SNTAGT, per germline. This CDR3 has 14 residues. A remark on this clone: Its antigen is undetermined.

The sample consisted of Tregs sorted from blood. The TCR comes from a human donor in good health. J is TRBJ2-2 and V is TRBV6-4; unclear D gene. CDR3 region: CASSAQPNTGELFF. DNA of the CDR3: TGTGCCAGCAGTGCCCAGCCTAACACCGGGGAGCTGTTTTTT.